This T cell receptor beta chain was captured by sequencing in a study of cytomegalovirus exposure and HLA in healthy donors. Trimming shortened V by 3 bases and J by 6 bases, and 27 bases separated the two germline ends. The CDR3 runs to 18 residues. Germline CDR1 reads MDHEN; CDR2 reads SYDVKM. The assay was immunoSEQ multiplex PCR, and TCRdb's table has in-frame clones only and misses some. Among tens of thousands of clones, roughly 96% were seen once, and the ten largest hold around 2.5%. The chain combines TRBV28 with TRBJ2-7; maybe TRBD2 (6 bases). Sequencing used PBMCs. The TCR sequence derives from a man aged 18-30 years in good health and CMV-seronegative. In nucleotides, the CDR3 is TGTGCCAGCAGTTTTTTTTGGGGGGTGAACTCTAGTCCGGGCGAGCAGTACTTC. Translation gives CASSFFWGVNSSPGEQYF.